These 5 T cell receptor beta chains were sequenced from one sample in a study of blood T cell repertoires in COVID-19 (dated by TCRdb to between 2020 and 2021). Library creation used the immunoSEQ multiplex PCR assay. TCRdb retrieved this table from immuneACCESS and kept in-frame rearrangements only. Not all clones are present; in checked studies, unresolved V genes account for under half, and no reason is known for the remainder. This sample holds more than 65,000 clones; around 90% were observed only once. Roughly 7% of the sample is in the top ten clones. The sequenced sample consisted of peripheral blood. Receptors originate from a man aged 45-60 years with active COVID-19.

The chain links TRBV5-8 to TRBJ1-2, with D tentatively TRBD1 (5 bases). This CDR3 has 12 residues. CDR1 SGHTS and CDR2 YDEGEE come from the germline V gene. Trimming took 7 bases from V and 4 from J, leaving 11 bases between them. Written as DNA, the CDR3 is TGTGCCAGCGGGGGGGAAAGCTATGGCTACACCTTC. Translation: CASGGESYGYTF.

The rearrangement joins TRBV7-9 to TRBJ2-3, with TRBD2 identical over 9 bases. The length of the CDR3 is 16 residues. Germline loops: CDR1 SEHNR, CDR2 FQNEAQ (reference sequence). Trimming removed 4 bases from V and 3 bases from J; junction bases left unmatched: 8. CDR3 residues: CASSSTRTSVTDTQYF. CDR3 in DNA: TGTGCCAGCAGCTCCACACGGACTAGCGTGACAGATACGCAGTATTTT.

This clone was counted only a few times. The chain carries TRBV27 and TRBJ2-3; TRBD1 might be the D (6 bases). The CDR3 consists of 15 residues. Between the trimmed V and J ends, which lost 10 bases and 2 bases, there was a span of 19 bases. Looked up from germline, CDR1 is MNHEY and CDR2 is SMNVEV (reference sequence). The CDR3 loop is CATSISQGITDTQYF. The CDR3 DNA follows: TGTGCCACTAGTATATCCCAGGGGATCACAGATACGCAGTATTTT.

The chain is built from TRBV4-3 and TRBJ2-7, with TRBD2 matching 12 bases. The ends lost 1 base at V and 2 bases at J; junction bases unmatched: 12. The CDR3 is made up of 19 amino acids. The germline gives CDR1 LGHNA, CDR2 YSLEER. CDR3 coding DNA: TGCGCCAGCAGCCAAGGATTAGCGGCTAGCGGGAGGGACGCCTACGAGCAGTACTTC. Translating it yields CASSQGLAASGRDAYEQYF.

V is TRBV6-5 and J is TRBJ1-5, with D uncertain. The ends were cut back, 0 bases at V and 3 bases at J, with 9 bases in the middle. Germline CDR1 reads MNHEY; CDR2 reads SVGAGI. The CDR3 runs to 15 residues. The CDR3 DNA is TGTGCCAGCAGTTACTCCTGGGCAGACAATCAGCCCCAGCATTTT. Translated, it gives CASSYSWADNQPQHF.